This TCR beta chain originates from a study of blood T cell repertoires in COVID-19 (dated by TCRdb to 2019 to 2021). Regarding the study in general: Samples covering the acute and convalescent phases of COVID-19 were provided by collaborators in the United States, Italy and Spain. The material from the prospective study consisted of cDNA or gDNA derived from T cells, B-cell-depleted T cells, or PBMCs. Where available, HLA class I and class II types were taken from metadata supplied by the sample provider and were not determined by assay-based typing. The repertoires were made available in a free public database intended to serve as a resource for research on the immune response to SARS-CoV-2. The samples were drawn from two sources: the first 160 participants of the ongoing ImmuneRACE study, and about 1,300 subjects contributed by 6 global collaborators. Deeply sampled blood TCRbeta repertoires from subjects exposed to, actively infected with, or recovered from COVID-19 were included in the dataset. The sample metadata nearly always contained a de-identified subject ID, COVID-19 status, age in years and sex. Paper-wide results and their limitations: The amount of clinical and demographic metadata varied by source and participant and was provided uncurated.

TCRbeta CDR3 regions were amplified from genomic DNA by means of the immunoSEQ Assay, a bias-controlled multiplex PCR. Regarding the original processing steps: Nucleated cell counts per sample were estimated from amplification of reference gene primers within the assay. To quantify the absolute abundance of each unique TCRbeta CDR3 rearrangement, sequence reads were collapsed and filtered. For each sample, productive Simpson clonality was calculated by taking the square root of Simpson's diversity index across productive rearrangements. TCRdb carries this immuneACCESS record with in-frame sequences only. Its versions omit some clonotypes, under half of them owing to an unresolved V gene in the studies checked, with the rest unexplained. V and J calls and clone size are as listed in that table; D and trimming were resolved from the DNA. Recorded for this sample are around 300,000 clones; 85% of them occurred a single time. The biggest ten clones account for about 2.5% of the sample.

Enrolling through a virtual design, the prospective study's participants ranged in age from roughly 18 to 100 years and lived across 24 United States geographic areas. Cohort assignment in the prospective study relied on participant-reported clinical history from a screening survey and a study questionnaire. For ImmuneRACE Cohort 3, a participant was defined as recovered based on two consecutive negative NP/OP PCR tests, clearance by a healthcare professional, or resolution of symptoms. In the prospective study, whole blood, serum and a nasopharyngeal or oropharyngeal swab were collected from each participant by mobile phlebotomists. Additional blood draws and questionnaires over an approximately two-month period could optionally be provided by prospective study participants. Before DNA extraction, prospective study blood samples were shipped either frozen or at room temperature. The CDR3 holds 15 amino acids from the cysteine to the phenylalanine. Just CDR3 DNA is preserved here, 45 bases in frame from base 1. From a lookup of the germline V gene, CDR1 and CDR2 are KGHSH and LQKENI. V is reduced by 3 bases and J by 4 bases, leaving a spacing of 15 bases between them.

As regards this clone: The antigen it binds to is not known. The input lacks base qualities; no much larger clone sits a single base away.

Sequencing was carried out using PBMCs or T cells enriched from blood (not recorded which). The source of this sequence is a woman aged 45-59 years who had recovered from COVID-19. Recombination linked TRBV18 to TRBJ1-1; the D region possibly corresponds to TRBD1 (5 bases align). The CDR3 region: CASSPGEGVGTEAFF. The bases are TGTGCCAGCTCACCTGGAGAAGGGGTGGGCACTGAAGCTTTCTTT.